The present T cell receptor beta chain was sequenced within a study of a mutant IDH1 vaccine in newly diagnosed glioma. Whole-study context: Most had both radiotherapy and temozolomide beforehand; others had only one.

This clone occurred a few times. As yet, its antigen is unknown. Sample time point: week 47, end of study. Doses consisted of 300 ug of mutant IDH1 20-mer peptide each, paired with topical imiquimod. CDR1 is SGDLS, CDR2 YYNGEE, per germline. V shed 5 bases and J shed 5 bases, with 4 bases lying between them. CDR3 size: 10 residues. Repertoires were generated with immunoSEQ multiplex PCR, while TCRdb's copy carries only in-frame clones and drops some. This sample has 45,000 to 65,000 clones, with approximately 64% found just once. The TCR originated in a man aged 35 to 55 with glioma. Some clones in this sample may be carry-over from other donors' samples. Source: peripheral blood mononuclear cells (PBMCs), taken from a glioma patient whose treatment included an IDH1 peptide vaccine. The gene calls are TRBV9 and TRBJ1-1, with D unresolved. CDR3 sequence (DNA): TGTGCCAGCAGTGAGACTGAAGCTTTCTTT. Amino acids: CASSETEAFF.